What follows is one T cell receptor beta chain and its context. In the source study's methods: Nucleated cell counts were estimated from reference gene primer amplification. Clones were read by immunoSEQ multiplex PCR, and TCRdb kept only the in-frame ones, dropping some. The V and J calls and the clone size are those of that table, but D and trimming were determined from the DNA. The sample lists some 55,000 clones, roughly nine tenths occurring once. The germline V and J ends were trimmed by 3 bases and 2 bases, with 21 bases remaining between them. The CDR3 is made up of 18 amino acids. Germline V gene lookup returns CDR1 MDHEN and CDR2 SYDVKM. The entry originates in a study of blood T cell repertoires in COVID-19. For the study at large: T cells, B-cell-depleted T cells, or PBMCs supplied cDNA or gDNA.

The sequenced material came from peripheral blood. This chain connects TRBV28 to TRBJ2-3, with a tentative D call TRBD2 (5 bases). The origin of this receptor is a human donor in a cohort sampled during active COVID-19. DNA for the CDR3: TGTGCCAGCAGTTTCTCGGGTATTAAAGCGGATCTCACAGATACGCAGTATTTT. Amino acid sequence: CASSFSGIKADLTDTQYF.